The 12 T cell receptor beta chains below all came from one sample that was sequenced in a study of response to subunit inactivated influenza vaccine. TCRdb redid the calling of the RT-PCR reads with MiXCR, one entry per CDR3 protein. This repertoire shows hundreds of thousands of distinct CDR3 sequences, 15% to 20% found once; its top ten account for about a tenth. Sequenced here: PBMCs from blood, sampled more than 4 days after vaccination. Source of these receptors: a man aged 50 to 59 who received an inactivated influenza vaccine.

This clonotype was detected ten times or more. This chain joins TRBV29-1 and TRBJ2-3; 9 positions agree with TRBD2. The CDR3 is 14 residues long. V was pared by 3 bases and J by 3 bases, with 4 bases of the junction left unmatched. The germline gives CDR1 SQVTM, CDR2 ANQGSEA. Here the CDR3 reads CSVDRAGGTDTQYF. In DNA form, the CDR3 reads TGCAGCGTTGACAGGGCGGGGGGGACAGATACGCAGTATTTT.

The V and J genes are TRBV2 and TRBJ2-3, with 8 bases lining up with TRBD1. V lost 4 bases, J lost 0 bases, and 6 bases stayed unmatched. The CDR3 spans 16 residues. CDR1 is SNHLY, CDR2 FYNNEI, per germline. CDR3 sequence: CASSAWGQVSTDTQYF. Here the CDR3 DNA reads TGTGCCAGCAGTGCATGGGGACAGGTCAGCACAGATACGCAGTATTTT.

V and J are TRBV5-1 and TRBJ2-2, with D possibly called TRBD1 or TRBD2 (5 bases each). The length of the CDR3 is 14 residues. With 6 bases removed from V and 6 bases from J, the gap between germline ends came to 15 bases. Germline V gives CDR1 SGHRS, CDR2 YFSETQ. The CDR3 sequence is CASKTGAFAGELFF. CDR3 sequence (DNA): TGCGCCAGCAAGACCGGGGCCTTTGCCGGGGAGCTGTTTTTT.

This clonotype has just a few counts. CDR3 DNA sequence: TGCAGTGCTAGACCCTTTAGAAGCGGGGGGTACAATGAGCAGTTCTTC. It is translated as CSARPFRSGGYNEQFF. The chain recombines TRBV20-1 with TRBJ2-1, with 9 bases lining up with TRBD2. Germline assignment: CDR1 DFQATT and CDR2 SNEGSKA (reference sequence). V shed 2 bases and J 4 bases; nucleotides not matched to a gene: 9. This CDR3 contains 16 residues.

This clonotype was seen only a few times. The chain joins TRBV6-2 or TRBV6-3 to TRBJ2-7; 7 nucleotides agree with TRBD1. The CDR3 sequence is 11 residues long. V gave up 5 bases and J gave up 9 bases; unmatched junction bases: 4. Germline CDR1 MNHEY, CDR2 SVGEGT. The CDR3 sequence is CASSQRTGQYF. The CDR3 DNA sequence: TGTGCCAGCAGTCAAAGGACAGGGCAGTACTTC.

This chain connects TRBV4-2 to TRBJ1-6; TRBD1 matches at 7 bases. The CDR3 is made up of 15 amino acids. The V segment lost 0 bases and the J segment 7 bases; nucleotides outside the gene matches: 3. In germline, CDR1 is LGHNA, CDR2 YNFKEQ. The CDR3 nucleotides read TGTGCCAGCAGCCAAGAGGGACAGAACAATTCACCCCTCCACTTT. Translation gives CASSQEGQNNSPLHF.

The chain combines TRBV20-1 with TRBJ2-3, with 9 positions matching TRBD2. After removal of 3 bases from V and 4 bases from J, the junction contained 5 bases not matched to a gene. The CDR3 is made up of 14 amino acids. The V gene's germline CDR1 is DFQATT and CDR2 SNEGSKA (reference sequence). The CDR3 nucleotides are TGCAGTGCTAGTGAGCGGGGGGCGGCAGATACGCAGTATTTT. The encoded protein is CSASERGAADTQYF.

This rearrangement joins TRBV30 to TRBJ1-2; 7 bases fit TRBD1. V lost 2 bases, J lost 7 bases, and 7 bases stayed unmatched. Germline V lookup: CDR1 GTSNPN, CDR2 SVGIG (reference sequence). The CDR3 has 13 residues. The CDR3 nucleotides read TGTGCCTGGAGTACAGGGGTGAGAAGTGGCTACACCTTC. This encodes CAWSTGVRSGYTF.

This clonotype was picked up a small number of times. This chain links TRBV20-1 with TRBJ2-4; 7 nucleotides agree with TRBD2. The CDR3 is 17 amino acids. CDR1 DFQATT and CDR2 SNEGSKA come from the germline V gene (reference sequence). V lost 0 bases to trimming and J lost 3 bases; unmatched junction nucleotides: 11. CDR3 nucleotides: TGCAGTGCTAGAGATCTAGGGCGGGAGTACATCAAAAACATTCAGTACTTC. This encodes CSARDLGREYIKNIQYF.

This rearrangement joins TRBV21-1 to TRBJ2-4; the D call of TRBD1 is as the table states it, not checked on the DNA. TRBV21-1 is designated a pseudogene. The CDR3 extends over 15 amino acids. The CDR3 coding sequence is TGTGCCAGCAGCCCACGGACTGGGGCCAAAAACATTCAGTACTTC. Its translation is CASSPRTGAKNIQYF.

This rearrangement joins TRBV5-5 to TRBJ1-2; unclear D gene. The V end was cut by 0 bases, the J end by 8 bases, with 14 bases between. The CDR3 runs to 14 residues. Germline CDR1 and CDR2: SGHKS and YYEKEE (reference sequence). CDR3 amino acids: CASSLAGLLRGYTF. In DNA form, the CDR3 reads TGTGCCAGCAGCTTGGCCGGGCTGCTAAGAGGCTACACCTTC.

This clonotype was picked up a small number of times. V is TRBV9 and J is TRBJ2-3, with 8 nucleotides matching TRBD2. The V gene's germline CDR1 is SGDLS and CDR2 YYNGEE. Trimming cost V 4 bases and J 4 bases; bases outside gene matches: 8. The CDR3 runs to 15 residues. The CDR3 bases are TGTGCCAGCAGCTACTTTGCGGGGGGCTCAGATACGCAGTATTTT. Its protein is CASSYFAGGSDTQYF.